Below are 8 T cell receptor beta chains sequenced from a single sample in a study of blood T cell repertoires in COVID-19. Clones were read by immunoSEQ multiplex PCR, and TCRdb kept only the in-frame ones, dropping some. The sample includes around 210,000 clones, about 86% seen only once; the top ten take approximately 1.5%. Sample: peripheral blood. The receptors originated from a man between 18 and 35 years old with active or convalescent COVID-19.

The genes are TRBV3-1 (or the pseudogene TRBV3-2) and TRBJ1-4; 7 positions match TRBD1. CDR3 length equals 14 residues. The trim removed 5 bases at V and 10 bases at J, leaving 10 bases unmatched. Germline loops: CDR1 LGHDT, CDR2 YNNKEL (reference sequence). For the CDR3, the DNA is TGTGCCAGCAGCATCCATGAGGACAGGCCAAAACTGTTTTTT. It translates to CASSIHEDRPKLFF.

V gene TRBV3-1 (or the pseudogene TRBV3-2) combines with J gene TRBJ2-3; 8 nucleotides match TRBD2. This CDR3 region has 17 residues. Germline CDR1 LGHDT, CDR2 YNNKEL (reference sequence). V trimming: 0 bases; J trimming: 6 bases; junction bases outside the gene matches: 11. The CDR3 here is CASSQETAGAPKDTQYF. The DNA of the CDR3 is TGTGCCAGCAGCCAAGAGACAGCGGGAGCCCCCAAGGATACGCAGTATTTT.

Here the CDR3 reads CASSSDFGTEAFF. Here the CDR3 DNA reads TGCGCCAGCAGCTCTGATTTCGGCACTGAAGCTTTCTTT. J is TRBJ1-1 and V is TRBV5-1, with D unresolved. The length of the CDR3 is 13 residues. V was shortened by 3 bases and J by 4 bases, with 10 bases between the two germline ends. From germline, CDR1 is SGHRS and CDR2 YFSETQ.

The gene calls are TRBV5-5 and TRBJ1-2, with unresolved D. This CDR3 region has 11 residues. Trimming took off 4 bases at V and 4 bases at J, with 5 bases between the two ends. Looked up from germline, CDR1 is SGHKS and CDR2 is YYEKEE (reference sequence). The CDR3 DNA reads as TGTGCCAGCAGCCCGTCCTATGGCTACACCTTC. As protein: CASSPSYGYTF.

The chain recombines TRBV9 with TRBJ2-7, with D perhaps matching TRBD2 (6 bases). This CDR3 region has 15 residues. Trimming left V 2 bases short and J 3 bases short, with 15 bases between. From germline, CDR1 is SGDLS and CDR2 YYNGEE. This chain's CDR3 is CASSVGTDRHYEQYF. The CDR3 DNA reads TGTGCCAGCAGCGTGGGGACTGACAGACACTACGAGCAGTACTTC.

This clone was seen only once. The chain couples TRBV7-2 to TRBJ1-1; D might be TRBD1 (5 bases). The germline V and J ends were trimmed by 1 base and 3 bases, with 12 bases remaining between them. The CDR3 runs to 15 residues. The germline V gene encodes CDR1 SGHTA and CDR2 FQGNSA. The CDR3 DNA reads TGTGCCAGCAGCTTAGAATTCGGGGGGGACACTGAAGCTTTCTTT. Translated: CASSLEFGGDTEAFF.

The chain is built from TRBV28 and TRBJ1-2, with TRBD1 matching over 11 bases. Germline CDR1 is MDHEN and CDR2 is SYDVKM. CDR3 length: 13 residues. J gave up 6 bases and V 6 bases, and 3 bases lay outside the gene matches. Written as DNA, the CDR3 is TGTGCCAGCAGGCGGGACAGGGGGGATGGCTACACCTTC. Amino acids: CASRRDRGDGYTF.

This chain links TRBV30 with TRBJ1-2; possible D gene TRBD1, 5 bases. Germline loops: CDR1 GTSNPN, CDR2 SVGIG (reference sequence). The CDR3 runs 13 residues. V shed 2 bases and J shed 2 bases, with 9 bases lying between them. In DNA form, the CDR3 reads TGTGCCTGGAGTCGCGGGGACAACTATGGCTACACCTTC. It encodes CAWSRGDNYGYTF. The full variable domain, completed using reference TRBV30 and TRBJ1-2, is SQTIHQWPATLVQPVGSPLSLECTVEGTSNPNLYWYRQAAGRGLQLLFYSVGIGQISSEVPQNLSASRPQDRQFILSSKKLLLSDSGFYLCAWSRGDNYGYTFGSGTRLTVV.